A single sample gave rise to the 10 T cell receptor beta chains below, sequenced in a study of T cell repertoires in cytomegalovirus infection. TCRdb reprocessed the reads with MiXCR, giving one entry per CDR3 protein. The table records approximately 320,000 distinct CDR3 sequences, more than 8% of them present only once. Input material: PBMCs. The receptors shown here come from a human donor in good health (CMV status not recorded). Some clones in this sample may be carry-over from other donors' samples.

The chain uses TRBV4-3 and TRBJ2-1; 8 bases fit TRBD1. This CDR3 contains 16 residues. CDR1 and CDR2 from the germline V gene are LGHNA and YSLEER. The trim removed 5 bases at V and 5 bases at J, leaving 11 bases unmatched. CDR3 DNA: TGCGCCAGCAGCGTATACAAGGGACAGGTTAACAATGAGCAGTTCTTC. Encoded protein: CASSVYKGQVNNEQFF.

This clonotype came up many times. J is TRBJ1-2 and V is TRBV6-1; 8 nucleotides align to TRBD1. Trimming cost V 0 bases and J 3 bases; bases outside gene matches: 3. The CDR3 totals 15 residues. CDR1 is MNHNS, CDR2 SASEGT, per germline. The CDR3 is CASSEAAGGHYGYTF. DNA of the CDR3: TGTGCCAGCAGTGAAGCAGCAGGGGGCCACTATGGCTACACCTTC.

This clonotype was seen more than once but under ten times. V gene TRBV28 combines with J gene TRBJ2-7; D may be TRBD1 (5 bases). CDR3 size: 14 residues. V dropped 3 bases and J dropped 4 bases, with 13 bases sitting between them. Germline loops: CDR1 MDHEN, CDR2 SYDVKM. CDR3 coding DNA: TGTGCCAGCAGTTTCGGCAGGGTAAGGTACGAGCAGTACTTC. Protein product: CASSFGRVRYEQYF.

This clonotype was counted a few times. The chain has TRBV12-3 or TRBV12-4 and TRBJ2-3; 12 nucleotides line up with TRBD2. This CDR3 is 14 amino acids long. The junction had 2 bases not matched to a gene; V was cut back by 5 bases and J by 5 bases. The CDR3 DNA reads TGTGCCAGCAGTACTAGCGGGGGGCGAGATACGCAGTATTTT. Translating gives CASSTSGGRDTQYF.

The chain carries TRBV29-1 and TRBJ1-1; tentatively, D is TRBD1 (6 bases). Per the germline V gene, CDR1 is SQVTM and CDR2 is ANQGSEA. CDR3 size: 10 residues. Trimming took off 6 bases at V and 7 bases at J, with 9 bases between the two ends. DNA of the CDR3: TGCAGCGTAGGACAGCTTGAAGCTTTCTTT. Protein product: CSVGQLEAFF.

The sample holds many counts of this clonotype. The CDR3 reads CASSPFGTEAFF. The DNA for the CDR3 is TGTGCCAGCAGCCCCTTTGGCACTGAAGCTTTCTTT. J is TRBJ1-1 and V is TRBV7-9; D unresolved. Germline V gene lookup returns CDR1 SEHNR and CDR2 FQNEAQ (reference sequence). The V end was cut by 5 bases, the J end by 4 bases, with 8 bases between. The CDR3 sequence is 12 residues long.

At least ten counts were recorded for this clonotype. The chain combines TRBV7-2 with TRBJ1-2; D unclear. The germline V and J ends were trimmed by 0 bases and 4 bases, with 9 bases remaining between them. This CDR3 has 14 amino acids. CDR1 SGHTA and CDR2 FQGNSA come from the germline V gene. CDR3 sequence: CASSLALAGYGYTF. DNA for the CDR3: TGTGCCAGCAGCTTAGCGCTTGCAGGCTATGGCTACACCTTC. The whole variable domain, remainder taken from reference TRBV7-2 and TRBJ1-2, is GAGVSQSPSNKVTEKGKDVELRCDPISGHTALYWYRQSLGQGLEFLIYFQGNSAPDKSGLPSDRFSAERTGGSVSTLTIQRTQQEDSAVYLCASSLALAGYGYTFGSGTRLTVV.

The chain recombines TRBV25-1 with TRBJ2-2; D not resolved. V lost 3 bases, J lost 2 bases, and 13 bases lay in between. The CDR3 length is 16 residues. CDR1 and CDR2 (germline): MGHDK, SYGVNS. CDR3 protein: CASSEGWSLNTGELFF. In nucleotides, the CDR3 is TGTGCCAGCAGTGAGGGTTGGAGCCTTAACACCGGGGAGCTGTTTTTT.

This clonotype was seen at least ten times. The genes are TRBV7-2 and TRBJ2-7; TRBD2 might be the D (5 bases). CDR1 and CDR2 from the germline V gene are SGHTA and FQGNSA. This CDR3 comprises 11 residues. Trimming took 2 bases from V and 9 from J, leaving 8 bases between them. The CDR3 bases are TGTGCCAGCAGCTTACGGGAAGTGCAGTACTTC. Translating gives CASSLREVQYF.

This clonotype was counted at least ten times. The chain employs TRBV7-6 and TRBJ2-2, with TRBD2 identical over 14 bases. The CDR3 extends over 17 amino acids. Germline V gene data show CDR1 as SGHVS and CDR2 as FNYEAQ. V shed 5 bases, J shed 12 bases, and the junction held 14 bases outside the gene matches. As DNA, the CDR3 is TGTGCCAGCAGCGAGACTAGCGGGGGGGGAGCAAGTTCGAAGCTGTTTTTT. Amino acid sequence: CASSETSGGGASSKLFF.